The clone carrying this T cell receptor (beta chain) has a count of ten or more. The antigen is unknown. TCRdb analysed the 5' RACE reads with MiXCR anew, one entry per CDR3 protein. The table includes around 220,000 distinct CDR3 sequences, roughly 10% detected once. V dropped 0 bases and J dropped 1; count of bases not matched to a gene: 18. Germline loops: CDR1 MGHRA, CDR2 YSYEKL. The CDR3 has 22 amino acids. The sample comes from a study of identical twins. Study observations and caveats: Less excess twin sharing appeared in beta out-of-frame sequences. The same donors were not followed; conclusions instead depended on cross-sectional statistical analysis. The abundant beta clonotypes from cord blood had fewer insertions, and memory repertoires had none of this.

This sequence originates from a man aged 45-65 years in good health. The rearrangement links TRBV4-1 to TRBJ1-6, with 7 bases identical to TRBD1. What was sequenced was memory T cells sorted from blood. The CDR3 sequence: CASSQEHIFRDSGDSYNSPLHF. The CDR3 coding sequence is TGCGCCAGCAGCCAAGAACATATCTTCCGGGACAGTGGGGATTCCTATAATTCACCCCTCCACTTT.